A selection of T cell receptor beta chains follows, all from one sample in a study of blood T cells in healthy people across ages. MiXCR was run by TCRdb on the 5' RACE reads, yielding one entry per CDR3 protein. The table shows fewer than 2,000,000 distinct CDR3 sequences, with more than 35% occurring only once. Sequencing input: blood. These receptors all stem from a human donor in good health. CDR3s include the opening cysteine and the closing phenylalanine or tryptophan. Fields, in order: V gene, D gene, clone size, J gene, CDR3 DNA, CDR3 protein. The D gene is left open where the match is weak. Expanded clones are given a class, and other clones once, few, many or no size at all.

v_call: TRBV20-1
d_call: TRBD2
clone_size: few
j_call: TRBJ2-7
cdr3_nt: TGCAGTGCTAGAGACGAACGGGGGGTCAGCGAGCAGTACTTC
cdr3_aa: CSARDERGVSEQYF

v_call: TRBV25-1
d_call: TRBD1
clone_size: few
j_call: TRBJ1-1
cdr3_nt: TGTGCCAGCAGTCGGGACAGGGGAAGTGAAGCTTTCTTT
cdr3_aa: CASSRDRGSEAFF

v_call: TRBV11-3
d_call: TRBD1
clone_size: NA
j_call: TRBJ2-2
cdr3_nt: TGTGCCAGCAGCGCCACCTTCCCGACAGGGGGCGGTTCTACCGGGGAGCTGTTTTTT
cdr3_aa: CASSATFPTGGGSTGELFF

v_call: TRBV6-5
d_call: NA
clone_size: NA
j_call: TRBJ1-2
cdr3_nt: TGTGCCGGCAGGGCCGGGCAGGGCGGCGATGGCTACACCTTC
cdr3_aa: CAGRAGQGGDGYTF

v_call: TRBV7-3
d_call: NA
clone_size: few
j_call: TRBJ2-3
cdr3_nt: TGTGCCAGCAGCCCCCGTTATGGTACAGATACGCAGTATTTT
cdr3_aa: CASSPRYGTDTQYF

v_call: TRBV7-2
d_call: NA
clone_size: NA
j_call: TRBJ2-1
cdr3_nt: TGTGCCAGCAGCTTATCCGGGGTGGTATACAATGAGCAGTTCTTC
cdr3_aa: CASSLSGVVYNEQFF

v_call: TRBV6-5
d_call: TRBD1
clone_size: few
j_call: TRBJ2-3
cdr3_nt: TGTGCCAGCAGTCTGAGACCGGGACAGGACACAGATACGCAGTATTTT
cdr3_aa: CASSLRPGQDTDTQYF

v_call: TRBV29-1
d_call: NA
clone_size: NA
j_call: TRBJ2-3
cdr3_nt: TGCAGCGTTGAGAGAGGCCCAGAACCAGATACGCAGTATTTT
cdr3_aa: CSVERGPEPDTQYF

v_call: TRBV12-3/TRBV12-4
d_call: NA
clone_size: NA
j_call: TRBJ2-7
cdr3_nt: TGTGCCAGCAGTCGCCTCAACTACGAGCAGTACTTC
cdr3_aa: CASSRLNYEQYF

v_call: TRBV7-2
d_call: NA
clone_size: NA
j_call: TRBJ2-5
cdr3_nt: TGTGCCATCGCCGGGAGAGGGGAGACCCAGTACTTC
cdr3_aa: CAIAGRGETQYF

v_call: TRBV15
d_call: NA
clone_size: NA
j_call: TRBJ1-2
cdr3_nt: TGTGCCACCAGCAGAGATTTAGACAGGTCAGGCTATGGCTACACCTTC
cdr3_aa: CATSRDLDRSGYGYTF

v_call: TRBV7-2
d_call: NA
clone_size: many
j_call: TRBJ2-3
cdr3_nt: TGTGCCAGCAGTCCCGGACTACCCACAGATACGCAGTATTTT
cdr3_aa: CASSPGLPTDTQYF

v_call: TRBV2
d_call: NA
clone_size: few
j_call: TRBJ2-2
cdr3_nt: TGTGCCAGCAGTGAAGATGGGGTTGCCGGGGAGCTGTTTTTT
cdr3_aa: CASSEDGVAGELFF

v_call: TRBV9
d_call: TRBD1
clone_size: few
j_call: TRBJ2-3
cdr3_nt: TGTGCCAGCAGCGATCAAACAGGGGGAAGCACAGATACGCAGTATTTT
cdr3_aa: CASSDQTGGSTDTQYF

v_call: TRBV15
d_call: TRBD1
clone_size: NA
j_call: TRBJ2-3
cdr3_nt: TGTGCCACCCTAACGGACAGGGAAGATGCAGATACGCAGTATTTT
cdr3_aa: CATLTDREDADTQYF

v_call: TRBV7-6
d_call: NA
clone_size: NA
j_call: TRBJ2-3
cdr3_nt: TGTGCCAGCAGCTTAGGAGCGGACCCTAGCACAGATACGCGGTATTTT
cdr3_aa: CASSLGADPSTDTRYF

v_call: TRBV7-2
d_call: NA
clone_size: NA
j_call: TRBJ1-1
cdr3_nt: TGCGCCAGCAGCTTAGGCTCGGGGGACACTGAAGCTTTCTTT
cdr3_aa: CASSLGSGDTEAFF

v_call: TRBV6-5
d_call: NA
clone_size: few
j_call: TRBJ2-7
cdr3_nt: TGTGCCAGCAGTTACTCTATCCTTCGAACGTACGAGCAGTACTTC
cdr3_aa: CASSYSILRTYEQYF

v_call: TRBV29-1
d_call: TRBD1
clone_size: NA
j_call: TRBJ2-7
cdr3_nt: TGCAGCGTTGAAGATCCCTTAGCGGGGACAGGGGGAGGCTACGAGCAGTACTTC
cdr3_aa: CSVEDPLAGTGGGYEQYF

v_call: TRBV20-1
d_call: NA
clone_size: NA
j_call: TRBJ1-2
cdr3_nt: TGCAGTGTTCCCCGGGGGATCTATGGCTACACCTTC
cdr3_aa: CSVPRGIYGYTF